This T cell receptor (beta chain) was found in a study of blood T cell repertoires in COVID-19. This clone was seen only once. Profiling relied on immunoSEQ multiplex PCR, and the TCRdb table lists in-frame clones only, not all of them. The data contain roughly 220,000 clones, approximately 83% of them seen just once; the ten biggest clones take up about 2.9%. The CDR3 is made up of 14 amino acids. Germline V lookup: CDR1 LGHDT, CDR2 YNNKEL (reference sequence). J gave up 5 bases and V 1 base, and 0 bases lay outside the gene matches. Input material: peripheral blood. The receptor was derived from a young woman who had recovered from COVID-19. The rearrangement links TRBV3-1 (or the pseudogene TRBV3-2) to TRBJ1-5; 9 positions match TRBD1. The DNA of the CDR3 is TGTGCCAGCAGCCAAGGGACAGGGGATCAGCCCCAGCATTTT. It specifies CASSQGTGDQPQHF.